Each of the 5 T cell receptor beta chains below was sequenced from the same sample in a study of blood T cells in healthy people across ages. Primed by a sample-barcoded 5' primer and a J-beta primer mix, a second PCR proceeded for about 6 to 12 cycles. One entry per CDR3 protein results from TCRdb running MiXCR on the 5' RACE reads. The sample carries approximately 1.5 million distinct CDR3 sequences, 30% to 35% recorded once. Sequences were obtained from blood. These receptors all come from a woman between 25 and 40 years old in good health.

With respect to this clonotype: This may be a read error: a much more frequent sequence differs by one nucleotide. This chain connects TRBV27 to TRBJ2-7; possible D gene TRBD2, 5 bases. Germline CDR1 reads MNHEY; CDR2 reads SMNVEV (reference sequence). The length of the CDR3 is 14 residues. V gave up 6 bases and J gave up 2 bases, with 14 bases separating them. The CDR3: CASRTTNGPYEQYF. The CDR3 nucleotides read TGTGCCAGCAGGACGACTAACGGACCCTACGAGCAGTACTTC.

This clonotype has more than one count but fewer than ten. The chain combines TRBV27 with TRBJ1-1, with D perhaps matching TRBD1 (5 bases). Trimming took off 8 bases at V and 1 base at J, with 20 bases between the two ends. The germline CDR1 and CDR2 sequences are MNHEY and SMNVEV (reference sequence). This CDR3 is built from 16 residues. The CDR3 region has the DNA TGTGCCAGCCTAGCCCCCGCAGACAGATCGAACACTGAAGCTTTCTTT. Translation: CASLAPADRSNTEAFF.

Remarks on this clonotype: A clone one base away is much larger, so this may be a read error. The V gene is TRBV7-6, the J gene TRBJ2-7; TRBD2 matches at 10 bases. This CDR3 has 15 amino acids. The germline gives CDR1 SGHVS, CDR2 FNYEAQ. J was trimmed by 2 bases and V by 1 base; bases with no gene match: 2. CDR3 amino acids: CASSLELAGTYEQYF. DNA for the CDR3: TGTGCCAGCAGCTTAGAACTAGCGGGGACCTACGAGCAGTACTTC.

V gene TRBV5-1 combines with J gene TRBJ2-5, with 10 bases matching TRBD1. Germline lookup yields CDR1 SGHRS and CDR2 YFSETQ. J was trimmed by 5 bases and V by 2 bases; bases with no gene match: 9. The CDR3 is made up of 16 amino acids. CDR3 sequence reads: CASSFSGTGDFETQYF. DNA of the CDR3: TGCGCCAGCAGCTTTTCCGGGACAGGGGATTTCGAGACCCAGTACTTC.

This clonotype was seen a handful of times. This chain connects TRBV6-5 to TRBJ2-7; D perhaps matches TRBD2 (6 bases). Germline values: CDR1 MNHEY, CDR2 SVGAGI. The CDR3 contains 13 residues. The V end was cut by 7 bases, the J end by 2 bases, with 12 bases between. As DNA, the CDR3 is TGTGCCAGCAATACGGGAGCAACCTACGAGCAGTACTTC. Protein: CASNTGATYEQYF.